This T cell receptor (beta chain) was profiled in a study of naive and memory T cell subsets. Only a few counts were recorded for this clonotype. Its target is unknown. Trimming cost V 6 bases and J 7 bases; bases outside gene matches: 8. From germline, CDR1 is MDHEN and CDR2 SYDVKM. This CDR3 has 14 residues. Separate alpha and beta amplification began at the second PCR step. General study findings and limits: Between naive and memory subsets, TCR abundance power law exponents differed. Diversity fell and Gini index rose from naive through CM, EM, EMRA.

Two oligonucleotides, mixed equimolar, formed the beta constant-region primer covering TRBC1 and TRBC2. Via MiXCR, TCRdb re-called the UMI-ligation and nested PCR reads, giving one row per CDR3 protein. This table has roughly 31,000 distinct CDR3 sequences, around a tenth appearing once. Specimen: effector memory CD4+ T cells from blood. The subset here: effector memory, CD45RA- CD27-. The receptor comes from a human donor in good health. This chain connects TRBV28 to TRBJ2-5; TRBD2 matches at 10 bases. The CDR3 protein is CASRVLAGDATQYF. The CDR3 coding sequence is TGTGCCAGCAGGGTTCTAGCGGGGGACGCGACCCAGTACTTC.